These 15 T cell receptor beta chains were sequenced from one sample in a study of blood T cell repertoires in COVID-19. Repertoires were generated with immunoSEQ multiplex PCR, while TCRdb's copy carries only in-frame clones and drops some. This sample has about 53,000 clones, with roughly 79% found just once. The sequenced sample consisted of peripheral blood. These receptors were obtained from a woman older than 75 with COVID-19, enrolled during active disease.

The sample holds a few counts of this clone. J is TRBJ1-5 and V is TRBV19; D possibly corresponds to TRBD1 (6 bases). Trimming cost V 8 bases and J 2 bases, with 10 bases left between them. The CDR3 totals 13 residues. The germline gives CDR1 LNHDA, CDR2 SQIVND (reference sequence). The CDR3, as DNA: TGTGCCAGTGGGCAGGGGCGCAATCAGCCCCAGCATTTT. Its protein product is CASGQGRNQPQHF. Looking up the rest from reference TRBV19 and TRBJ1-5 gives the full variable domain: DGGITQSPKYLFRKEGQNVTLSCEQNLNHDAMYWYRQDPGQGLRLIYYSQIVNDFQKGDIAEGYSVSREKKESFPLTVTSAQKNPTAFYLCASGQGRNQPQHFGDGTRLSIL.

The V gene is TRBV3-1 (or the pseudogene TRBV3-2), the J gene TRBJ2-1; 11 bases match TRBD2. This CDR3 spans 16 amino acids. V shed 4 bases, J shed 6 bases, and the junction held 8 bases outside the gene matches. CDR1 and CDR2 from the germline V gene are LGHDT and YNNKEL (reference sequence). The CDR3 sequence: CASSRVLAGGFNEQFF. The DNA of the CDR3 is TGTGCCAGCAGCCGTGTTCTAGCGGGAGGCTTCAATGAGCAGTTCTTC.

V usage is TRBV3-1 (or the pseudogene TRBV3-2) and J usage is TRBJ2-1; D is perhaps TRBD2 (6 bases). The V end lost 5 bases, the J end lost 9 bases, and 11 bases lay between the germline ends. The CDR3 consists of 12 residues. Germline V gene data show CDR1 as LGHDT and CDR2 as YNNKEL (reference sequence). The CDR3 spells CASSARGFEQFF. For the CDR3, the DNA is TGTGCCAGCAGCGCCCGGGGGTTTGAGCAGTTCTTC.

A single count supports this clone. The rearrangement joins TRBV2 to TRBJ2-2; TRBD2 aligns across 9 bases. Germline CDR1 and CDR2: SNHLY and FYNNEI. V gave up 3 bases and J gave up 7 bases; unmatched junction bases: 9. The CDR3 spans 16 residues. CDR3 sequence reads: CASSESGRPPGGELFF. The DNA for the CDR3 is TGTGCCAGCAGTGAGAGCGGGAGGCCCCCCGGCGGGGAGCTGTTTTTT.

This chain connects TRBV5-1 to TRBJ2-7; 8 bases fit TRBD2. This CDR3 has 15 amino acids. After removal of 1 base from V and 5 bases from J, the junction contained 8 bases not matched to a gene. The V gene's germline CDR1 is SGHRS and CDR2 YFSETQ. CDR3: CASSLLAGRGDEQYF. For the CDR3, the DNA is TGCGCCAGCAGCTTGTTGGCAGGGCGGGGGGACGAGCAGTACTTC.

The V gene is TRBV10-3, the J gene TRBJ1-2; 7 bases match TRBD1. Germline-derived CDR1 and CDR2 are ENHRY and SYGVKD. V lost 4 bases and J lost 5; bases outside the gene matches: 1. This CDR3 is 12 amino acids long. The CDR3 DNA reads TGTGCCATCAGTGGGACAGGATATGGCTACACCTTC. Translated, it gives CAISGTGYGYTF.

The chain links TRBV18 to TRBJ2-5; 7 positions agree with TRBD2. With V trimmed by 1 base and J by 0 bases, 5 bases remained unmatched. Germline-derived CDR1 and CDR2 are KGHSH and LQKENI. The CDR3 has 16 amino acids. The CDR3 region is CASSPRDGGYQETQYF. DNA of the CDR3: TGTGCCAGCTCACCACGGGACGGGGGGTACCAAGAGACCCAGTACTTC.

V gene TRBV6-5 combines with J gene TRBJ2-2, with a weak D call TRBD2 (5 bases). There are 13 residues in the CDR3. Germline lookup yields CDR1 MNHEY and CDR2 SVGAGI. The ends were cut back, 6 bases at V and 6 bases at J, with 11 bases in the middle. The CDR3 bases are TGTGCCAGCAGCCGGACTTCTTCCGGGGAGCTGTTTTTT. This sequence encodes CASSRTSSGELFF.

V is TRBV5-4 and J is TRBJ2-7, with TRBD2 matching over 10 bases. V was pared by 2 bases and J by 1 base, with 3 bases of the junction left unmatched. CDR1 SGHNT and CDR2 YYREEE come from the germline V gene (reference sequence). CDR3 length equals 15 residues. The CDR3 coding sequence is TGTGCCAGCAGCTTCGGACTAGCGGAATCCTACGAGCAGTACTTC. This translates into CASSFGLAESYEQYF.

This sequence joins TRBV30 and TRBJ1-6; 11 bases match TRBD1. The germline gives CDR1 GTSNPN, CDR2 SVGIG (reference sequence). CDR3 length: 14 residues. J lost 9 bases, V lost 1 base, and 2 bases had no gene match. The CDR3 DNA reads TGTGCCTGGAGTGCCGGGACAGGGGGTTCACCCCTCCACTTT. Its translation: CAWSAGTGGSPLHF.

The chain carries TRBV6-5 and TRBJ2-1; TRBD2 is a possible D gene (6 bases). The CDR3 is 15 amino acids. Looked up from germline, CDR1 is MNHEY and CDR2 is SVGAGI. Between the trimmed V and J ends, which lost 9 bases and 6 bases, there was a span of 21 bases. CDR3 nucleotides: TGTGCCAGTGGGTTGGGGCCTAGCGCGATCAATGAGCAGTTCTTC. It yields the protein CASGLGPSAINEQFF.

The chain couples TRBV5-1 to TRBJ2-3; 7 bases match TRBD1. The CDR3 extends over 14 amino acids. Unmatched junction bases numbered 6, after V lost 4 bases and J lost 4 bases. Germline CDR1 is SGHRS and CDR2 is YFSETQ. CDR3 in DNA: TGCGCCAGCAGCACCCGGCAGGGGGCAGATACGCAGTATTTT. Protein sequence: CASSTRQGADTQYF.

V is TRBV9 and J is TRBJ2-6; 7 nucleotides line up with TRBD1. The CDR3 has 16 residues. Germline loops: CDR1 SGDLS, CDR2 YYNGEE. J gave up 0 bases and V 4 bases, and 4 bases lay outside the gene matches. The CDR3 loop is CASSRGDSSGANVLTF. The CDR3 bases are TGTGCCAGCAGCAGAGGGGACAGCTCTGGGGCCAACGTCCTGACTTTC.

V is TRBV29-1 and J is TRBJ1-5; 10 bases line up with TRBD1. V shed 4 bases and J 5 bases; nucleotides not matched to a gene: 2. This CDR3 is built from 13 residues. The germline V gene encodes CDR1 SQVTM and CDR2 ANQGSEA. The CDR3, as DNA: TGCAGCGTTGGACAGGGGGCTTATCAGCCCCAGCATTTT. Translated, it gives CSVGQGAYQPQHF.

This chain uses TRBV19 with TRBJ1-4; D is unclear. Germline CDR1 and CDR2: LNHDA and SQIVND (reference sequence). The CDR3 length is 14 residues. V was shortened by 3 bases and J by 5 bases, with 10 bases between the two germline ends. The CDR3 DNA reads TGTGCCAGTAGTATTGGCAGTTCGAATGAAAAACTGTTTTTT. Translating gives CASSIGSSNEKLFF.